This T cell receptor beta chain appears in the sequencing data of a study of blood T cell repertoires in COVID-19. At the level of the study: The United States, Italy and Spain provided the acute and convalescent COVID-19 samples.

The repertoire was sequenced with immunoSEQ multiplex PCR; TCRdb's copy has only in-frame clones and lacks some. The sample lists approximately 85,000 clones; around 90% were seen once. This receptor was taken from a woman in her 50s in a cohort sampled during active COVID-19. What was sequenced was peripheral blood.

CDR3 sequence reads: CASSPLSDSGRSGAGELFF. The CDR3 DNA reads as TGTGCCAGCAGCCCCCTTAGTGATAGCGGGAGGAGTGGAGCCGGGGAGCTGTTTTTT. The chain has TRBV7-9 and TRBJ2-2; 10 bases match TRBD2. The CDR3 contains 19 residues. V shed 5 bases and J 6 bases; nucleotides not matched to a gene: 18. Germline lookup yields CDR1 SEHNR and CDR2 FQNEAQ (reference sequence).